The rows below give T cell receptor beta chains drawn from one sample of a study of beta chain features in type 1 diabetes. Clones were read by immunoSEQ multiplex PCR, and TCRdb kept only the in-frame ones, dropping some. Of around 280,000 clones listed, approximately 15% were seen once; the top ten hold approximately 0.015%. Sequenced: naive CD4+ T cells from blood. Source of these receptors: a man aged 18 to 29 with type 1 diabetes. CDR3s include the opening cysteine and the closing phenylalanine or tryptophan. D genes are given only for firm matches. A row's size may be missing; if present it is once, few, many or a size class.

TRBV7-8,TRBD2,.,TRBJ2-5,CASSLSSSGKQETQYF,TGTGCCAGCAGCTTATCGTCTAGCGGGAAACAAGAGACCCAGTACTTC
TRBV23-1,.,few,TRBJ2-1,CASSDNGGGGDGCEQFF,TGCGCCAGCAGCGATAACGGAGGGGGAGGGGATGGATGTGAGCAGTTCTTC
TRBV6-5,TRBD2,few,TRBJ2-1,CASSPRTSGYNEQFF,TGTGCCAGCAGTCCTAGGACTAGTGGCTACAATGAGCAGTTCTTC
TRBV28,TRBD2,.,TRBJ2-3,CASGGSPTDTQYF,TGTGCCAGCGGCGGGAGCCCCACAGATACGCAGTATTTT
TRBV9,TRBD2,.,TRBJ2-1,CASSAGTSAYNEQFF,TGTGCCAGCAGCGCCGGGACTAGCGCCTACAATGAGCAGTTCTTC
TRBV7-8,.,.,TRBJ2-7,CASSLAQGTPSYEQYF,TGTGCCAGCAGCTTGGCCCAGGGGACCCCCTCGTACGAGCAGTACTTC
TRBV4-2,.,.,TRBJ2-6,CASSQDSQGKASGANVLTF,TGTGCCAGCAGCCAAGACTCCCAGGGGAAGGCCTCTGGGGCCAACGTCCTGACTTTC
TRBV5-1,TRBD2,.,TRBJ2-5,CASSLSGRRQETQYF,TGCGCCAGCAGCTTGAGCGGGAGGCGACAAGAGACCCAGTACTTC
TRBV30,.,few,TRBJ2-5,CAWSVRVGETQYF,TGTGCCTGGAGTGTCAGGGTGGGAGAGACCCAGTACTTC
TRBV5-1,.,.,TRBJ1-1,CASSSEWSLNTEAFF,TGCGCCAGCAGCTCTGAGTGGAGCCTGAACACTGAAGCTTTCTTT
TRBV19,TRBD1,.,TRBJ2-7,CASSRPGQLTFEQYF,TGTGCCAGTAGTCGGCCGGGACAGTTAACTTTCGAGCAGTACTTC
TRBV28,TRBD1,.,TRBJ2-6,CASIQTGGAWANVLTF,TGTGCCAGCATTCAGACAGGGGGCGCCTGGGCCAACGTCCTGACTTTC
TRBV7-8,TRBD2,.,TRBJ2-1,CASSLVTLAATEQFF,TGTGCCAGCAGCTTAGTTACCCTAGCGGCAACTGAGCAGTTCTTC
TRBV7-9,.,few,TRBJ2-2,CASSSWTANTGELFF,TGTGCCAGCAGCTCCTGGACAGCGAACACCGGGGAGCTGTTTTTT
TRBV29-1,.,.,TRBJ1-2,CSVTGFSYGYTF,TGCAGCGTGACAGGTTTTTCCTATGGCTACACCTTC